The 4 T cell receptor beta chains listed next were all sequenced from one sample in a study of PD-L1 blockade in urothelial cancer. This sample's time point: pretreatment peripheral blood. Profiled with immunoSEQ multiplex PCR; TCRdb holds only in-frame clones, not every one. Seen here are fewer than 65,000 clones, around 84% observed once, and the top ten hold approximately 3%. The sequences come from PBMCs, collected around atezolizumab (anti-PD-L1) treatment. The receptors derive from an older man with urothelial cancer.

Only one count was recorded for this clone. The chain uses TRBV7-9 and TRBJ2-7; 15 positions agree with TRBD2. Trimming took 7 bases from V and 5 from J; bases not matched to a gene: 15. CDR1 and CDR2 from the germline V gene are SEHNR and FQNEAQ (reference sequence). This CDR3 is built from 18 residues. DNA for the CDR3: TGTGCCAGCACCGCTGGACTAGCGGGGGGGTTTTACGTAGACGAGCAGTACTTC. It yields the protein CASTAGLAGGFYVDEQYF. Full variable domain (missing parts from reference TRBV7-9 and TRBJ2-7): DTGVSQNPRHKITKRGQNVTFRCDPISEHNRLYWYRQTLGQGPEFLTYFQNEAQLEKSRLLSDRFSAERPKGSFSTLEIQRTEQGDSAMYLCASTAGLAGGFYVDEQYFGPGTRLTVT.

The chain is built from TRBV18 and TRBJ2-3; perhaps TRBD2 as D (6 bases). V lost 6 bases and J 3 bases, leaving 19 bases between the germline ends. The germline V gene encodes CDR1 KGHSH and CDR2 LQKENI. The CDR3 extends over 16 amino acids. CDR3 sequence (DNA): TGTGCCAGCTCCCCTGGTACGGGAGAGGAGACAGATACGCAGTATTTT. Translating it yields CASSPGTGEETDTQYF.

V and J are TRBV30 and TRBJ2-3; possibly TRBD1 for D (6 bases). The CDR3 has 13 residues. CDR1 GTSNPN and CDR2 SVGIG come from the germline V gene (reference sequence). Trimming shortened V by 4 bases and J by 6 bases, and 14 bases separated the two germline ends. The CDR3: CAWNRVNRDTQYF. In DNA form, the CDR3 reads TGTGCCTGGAACAGGGTCAATAGGGATACGCAGTATTTT.

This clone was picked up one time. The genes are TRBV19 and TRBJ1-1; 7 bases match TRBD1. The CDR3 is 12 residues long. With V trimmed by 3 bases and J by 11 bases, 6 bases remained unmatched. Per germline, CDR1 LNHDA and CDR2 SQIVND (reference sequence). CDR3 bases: TGTGCCAGTAGTATGGTTTCGACAGGGGCTTTCTTT. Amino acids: CASSMVSTGAFF.